These 18 T cell receptor beta chains were sequenced from one sample in a study of chemoradiotherapy in HPV16-positive cancers. Sequencing used immunoSEQ multiplex PCR; TCRdb keeps in-frame clones, though not all of them. Of roughly 9,300 clones detected, roughly 88% appear once; the ten largest clones hold about 2.4%. The source material was blood, sampled from a patient who underwent chemoradiotherapy. The receptor source for this set is a human donor with HPV-associated anogenital cancer.

The chain combines TRBV4-1 with TRBJ1-3; D uncertain. Trimming pared 0 bases from V and 0 bases from J, leaving 12 bases between. This CDR3 is 17 amino acids long. Per germline, CDR1 MGHRA and CDR2 YSYEKL. CDR3 DNA sequence: TGCGCCAGCAGCCAAGATGTAGTGGGTCCCTCTGGAAACACCATATATTTT. Protein sequence: CASSQDVVGPSGNTIYF.

V is TRBV10-3 and J is TRBJ1-1; D call uncertain. Per germline, CDR1 ENHRY and CDR2 SYGVKD. Trimming cost V 11 bases and J 0 bases, with 10 bases left between them. There are 12 residues in the CDR3. The DNA of the CDR3 is TGTGCCGTCCAGACGGTGAACACTGAAGCTTTCTTT. Residues: CAVQTVNTEAFF.

V is TRBV6-5 and J is TRBJ2-3; D remains ambiguous. V was cut by 2 bases and J by 2 bases, with 8 bases left in between. CDR1 MNHEY and CDR2 SVGAGI come from the germline V gene. CDR3 size: 14 residues. DNA for the CDR3: TGTGCCAGCAGTTACGCCCAGGTCACAGATACGCAGTATTTT. Protein product: CASSYAQVTDTQYF.

The rearrangement links TRBV11-3 to TRBJ2-1, with no clear D. The germline CDR1 and CDR2 sequences are SGHNT and YENEEA. With 3 bases removed from V and 7 bases from J, the gap between germline ends came to 10 bases. The CDR3 totals 13 residues. The CDR3 sequence: CASSFSFQNEQFF. The CDR3 DNA sequence: TGTGCCAGCAGCTTTTCCTTTCAGAATGAGCAGTTCTTC.

The rearrangement uses TRBV15 and TRBJ1-3; unclear D gene. The CDR3 has 15 amino acids. Germline CDR1 is LNHNV and CDR2 is YYDKDF (reference sequence). With 5 bases removed from V and 0 bases from J, the gap between germline ends came to 11 bases. CDR3 region: CATSPGPHSGNTIYF. The CDR3 coding sequence is TGTGCCACCAGCCCCGGGCCCCACTCTGGAAACACCATATATTTT.

The gene calls are TRBV6-5 and TRBJ2-3, with D uncertain. Per the germline V gene, CDR1 is MNHEY and CDR2 is SVGAGI. The CDR3 is 16 amino acids. V gave up 3 bases and J gave up 2 bases, with 15 bases separating them. The CDR3 protein is CASSYYPPTDTDTQYF. The CDR3 DNA is TGTGCCAGCAGTTATTACCCTCCGACTGACACAGATACGCAGTATTTT.

J is TRBJ1-2 and V is TRBV30; 7 bases agree with TRBD1. The V and J ends lost 5 bases and 5 bases, in that order; junction bases with no gene match: 2. This CDR3 is 11 amino acids long. Germline CDR1 GTSNPN, CDR2 SVGIG (reference sequence). The CDR3 DNA reads as TGTGCCTGGGGGGACAGTTATGGCTACACCTTC. Translating it yields CAWGDSYGYTF.

The chain carries TRBV5-1 and TRBJ2-3; unclear D gene. This CDR3 contains 14 residues. CDR1 is SGHRS, CDR2 YFSETQ, per germline. V lost 1 base to trimming and J lost 0 bases, with 6 bases between them. CDR3 DNA sequence: TGCGCCAGCAGCTTGACCGCTAGCACAGATACGCAGTATTTT. It specifies CASSLTASTDTQYF.

Details on this clone: The junction shows a germline mismatch at one end, possibly a read error. The rearrangement uses TRBV10-3 and TRBJ1-4, with unresolved D. The CDR3 runs to 14 residues. In germline, CDR1 is ENHRY, CDR2 SYGVKD. CDR3 protein: CAVSITPTNEKLFF. The CDR3 DNA reads as TGTGCCGTCAGCATTACCCCAACTAATGAAAAACTGTTTTTT.

The chain has TRBV6-6 and TRBJ1-1; no clear D. Germline CDR1 MNHNY, CDR2 SVGAGI (reference sequence). The ends were cut back, 6 bases at V and 1 base at J, with 15 bases in the middle. The CDR3 contains 15 residues. As DNA, the CDR3 is TGTGCCAGCAGCGCCCTACGGGGTTCGAACACTGAAGCTTTCTTT. Translated: CASSALRGSNTEAFF.

The V call is TRBV7-6, the J call TRBJ1-6, with 8 bases aligning to TRBD1. J was trimmed by 0 bases and V by 6 bases; bases with no gene match: 16. The germline V gene has CDR1 SGHVS and CDR2 FNYEAQ. The length of the CDR3 is 20 residues. The DNA for the CDR3 is TGTGCCAGCAGTTCGGGGGGACTCGACAGGGGAAGCTCCTATAATTCACCCCTCCACTTT. Translation: CASSSGGLDRGSSYNSPLHF.

The chain recombines TRBV6-1 with TRBJ1-4; 9 positions match TRBD1. The CDR3 is 15 residues long. Germline loops: CDR1 MNHNS, CDR2 SASEGT. The ends lost 6 bases at V and 7 bases at J; junction bases unmatched: 9. The CDR3 loop reads CASRIPGQGAEKLFF. CDR3 nucleotide sequence: TGTGCCAGCAGGATTCCGGGACAGGGCGCTGAAAAACTGTTTTTT.

V gene TRBV5-1 combines with J gene TRBJ2-2, with D unclear. The CDR3 has 16 residues. Germline V gene sequence: CDR1 SGHRS, CDR2 YFSETQ. V shed 4 bases and J shed 0 bases, with 13 bases lying between them. CDR3 sequence: CASSPMSFANTGELFF. The CDR3, as DNA: TGCGCCAGCAGCCCGATGTCGTTCGCGAACACCGGGGAGCTGTTTTTT.

The CDR3 here is CASSESRGYQETQYF. CDR3 DNA: TGCGCCAGCAGTGAGTCTAGGGGGTACCAAGAGACCCAGTACTTC. This chain connects TRBV10-1 to TRBJ2-5; D perhaps matches TRBD1 (6 bases). V was trimmed by 0 bases and J by 0 bases, leaving 8 bases between them. The germline CDR1 and CDR2 sequences are WNHNN and SYGVQD (reference sequence). This CDR3 has 15 amino acids.

The rearrangement links TRBV19 to TRBJ1-1; TRBD1 might be the D (5 bases). Trimming stripped 3 bases from V and 5 bases from J, with 19 bases between. CDR3 size: 16 residues. Germline V CDR1 and CDR2: LNHDA, SQIVND (reference sequence). CDR3 region: CASSIMAAGGGTEAFF. The CDR3 DNA reads as TGTGCCAGTAGTATTATGGCTGCTGGGGGGGGTACTGAAGCTTTCTTT.

This clone was recorded only once. The rearrangement joins TRBV5-8 to TRBJ2-3; D remains unclear. Germline V gene data show CDR1 as SGHTS and CDR2 as YDEGEE. There are 13 residues in the CDR3. Trimming left V 6 bases short and J 1 base short, with 9 bases between. CDR3 amino acids: CASIFKGTDTQYF. Here the CDR3 DNA reads TGTGCCAGCATTTTTAAGGGCACAGATACGCAGTATTTT. The full variable domain, its missing parts supplied by reference TRBV5-8 and TRBJ2-3, is EAGVTQSPTHLIKTRGQQATLRCSPISGHTSVYWYQQALGLGLQFLLWYDEGEERNRGNFPPRFSGRQFPNYSSELNVNALELEDSALYLCASIFKGTDTQYFGPGTRLTVL.

This clone has a handful of counts. The chain joins TRBV6-1 to TRBJ1-6; 7 bases fit TRBD1. J was trimmed by 10 bases and V by 3 bases; bases with no gene match: 3. CDR3 length: 13 amino acids. Germline assignment: CDR1 MNHNS and CDR2 SASEGT. The CDR3 sequence: CASSENRGSPLHF. DNA of the CDR3: TGTGCCAGCAGTGAGAACAGGGGATCACCCCTCCACTTT.

The chain carries TRBV6-1 and TRBJ1-3, with 11 bases lining up with TRBD1. This CDR3 region has 15 residues. Germline V gene data show CDR1 as MNHNS and CDR2 as SASEGT. Trimming cost V 6 bases and J 2 bases; bases outside gene matches: 3. The CDR3 protein is CASSRGQGAGNTIYF. The DNA for the CDR3 is TGTGCCAGCAGCAGGGGACAGGGGGCTGGAAACACCATATATTTT.